These 20 T cell receptor beta chains came from one sample sequenced in a study of CD8+CD57+ T cells in acquired aplastic anemia. TCR beta VDJ and CDR3 profiling used genomic DNA as template. TCRdb reprocessed the reads via MiXCR and lists one record per CDR3 protein. Of 200,000 to 250,000 distinct CDR3 sequences detected, 30% to 40% appear once; the ten largest clones hold 0.95% to 1.3%. Input material: sorted CD4+, CD8+, or CD8+CD57+ T cells (not recorded which) from PBMCs. Source of these receptors: a human donor in good health, serving as a control.

This clonotype was detected only a few times. The rearrangement links TRBV20-1 to TRBJ1-2; D is possibly TRBD1 (6 bases). The CDR3 runs 15 residues. Trimming pared 0 bases from V and 4 bases from J, leaving 15 bases between. CDR1 is DFQATT, CDR2 SNEGSKA, per germline (reference sequence). In DNA form, the CDR3 reads TGCAGTGCTAGAGATAGGGGACAAATCCTCTATGGCTACACCTTC. Translating gives CSARDRGQILYGYTF.

Ten or more counts support this clonotype. The chain is built from TRBV2 and TRBJ1-4; D perhaps matches TRBD1 (6 bases). With 6 bases removed from V and 5 bases from J, the gap between germline ends came to 13 bases. Germline-derived CDR1 and CDR2 are SNHLY and FYNNEI. There are 14 residues in the CDR3. CDR3 amino acids: CASRQGLLNEKLFF. The CDR3 DNA follows: TGTGCCAGCAGGCAGGGGTTGCTAAATGAAAAACTGTTTTTT.

As concerns this clonotype: A much more abundant neighbour one base away suggests this may be a read error. V gene TRBV20-1 combines with J gene TRBJ2-1; maybe TRBD2 (5 bases). The CDR3 has 13 amino acids. Germline V gene sequence: CDR1 DFQATT, CDR2 SNEGSKA (reference sequence). The CDR3 nucleotides read TGCAATGCTAGAGCGAGGGCGAACAATGAGCAGTTCTTC. Translation gives CNARARANNEQFF.

Comments on this clonotype: A much larger clone lies a single base off, so this may be a read error. The rearrangement links TRBV10-3 to TRBJ2-1; TRBD2 agrees at 7 bases. The length of the CDR3 is 15 residues. The J segment lost 4 bases and the V segment lost 4 bases, leaving 7 bases of the junction unmatched. In germline, CDR1 is ENHRY, CDR2 SYGVKD. For the CDR3, the DNA is TGTGCCATCAGTGGGCGGGAGCTGGGTTACAATGAGCAGTTCTTC. Its protein is CAISGRELGYNEQFF.

This clonotype was seen a single time. The V gene is TRBV5-1, the J gene TRBJ2-7; D tentatively fits TRBD1 or TRBD2 (5 bases each). CDR3 length equals 16 residues. Trimming left V 0 bases short and J 2 bases short, with 15 bases between. The V gene's germline CDR1 is SGHRS and CDR2 YFSETQ. In nucleotides, the CDR3 is TGCGCCAGCAGCTTGGGCGCAGGGAGCTTCCCCTACGAGCAGTACTTC. Translating gives CASSLGAGSFPYEQYF.

With respect to this clonotype: A much larger clonotype is one base distant, so this may be a read error. The J gene is TRBJ2-1, the V gene TRBV7-3; TRBD2 is a possible D gene (6 bases). Germline loops: CDR1 SGHTA, CDR2 FQGTGA. Trimming shortened V by 4 bases and J by 1 base, and 11 bases separated the two germline ends. CDR3 size: 15 residues. CDR3 bases: TGTGCCAGCAGCTCAGGGCGGGGATCCTACAATGAGCAGTTCTTC. Its translation is CASSSGRGSYNEQFF. Full variable domain (remainder filled in from reference TRBV7-3 and TRBJ2-1): GAGVSQTPSNKVTEKGKYVELRCDPISGHTALYWYRQSLGQGPEFLIYFQGTGAADDSGLPNDRFFAVRPEGSVSTLKIQRTERGDSAVYLCASSSGRGSYNEQFFGPGTRLTVL.

A word on this clonotype: A read error may produce the germline difference seen at one junction end. The CDR3 spells CASRLGGTETQYF. The CDR3 nucleotides are TGTGCCAGCAGGTTAGGGGGGACAGAGACCCAGTACTTC. V gene TRBV12-3 or TRBV12-4 combines with J gene TRBJ2-5; the D gene could be TRBD1 or TRBD2 (6 bases each). There are 13 residues in the CDR3.

This clonotype was seen ten or more times. This rearrangement joins TRBV2 to TRBJ1-2; D perhaps matches TRBD1 (5 bases). Germline V lookup: CDR1 SNHLY, CDR2 FYNNEI. This CDR3 has 16 amino acids. Deletions cut 7 bases from V and 8 bases from J, with 26 bases between. CDR3 sequence (DNA): TGTGCCAGCACCCGACTCTTTATCCGGGACCAAAAGGGCTACACCTTC. This codes for CASTRLFIRDQKGYTF.

This clonotype was counted between two and nine times. This may stem from a read error, because a much larger clone lies one nucleotide away. V and J are TRBV6-1 and TRBJ2-7; D gene uncertain. In germline, CDR1 is MNHNS, CDR2 SASEGT. V was clipped by 10 bases and J by 9 bases, with 13 bases between them. This CDR3 region has 10 residues. CDR3 protein: CAMPRPVQYF. The DNA for the CDR3 is TGTGCCATGCCGAGGCCAGTGCAGTACTTC.

This clonotype has a count of ten or more. J is TRBJ2-1 and V is TRBV2, with D perhaps matching TRBD1 (5 bases). V shed 6 bases and J shed 9 bases, with 18 bases lying between them. This CDR3 is built from 14 residues. The germline V gene encodes CDR1 SNHLY and CDR2 FYNNEI. CDR3 sequence (DNA): TGTGCCAGCAGAGGGGTAGTTACAATGGGTGAGCAGTTCTTC. This sequence encodes CASRGVVTMGEQFF.

The DNA for the CDR3 is TGTGCCAGTATTATGGGACAGGGGGCCACCTACAATGAGCAGTTCTTC. It translates to CASIMGQGATYNEQFF. The chain joins TRBV19 to TRBJ2-1; TRBD1 matches at 12 bases. Germline V gene lookup returns CDR1 LNHDA and CDR2 SQIVND (reference sequence). Germline trimming cut 7 bases from V and 2 bases from J; bases unmatched to any gene: 6. The CDR3 extends over 16 amino acids.

A remark on this clonotype: A single base separates this from a much larger clone, so it may be a read error. V gene TRBV12-5 combines with J gene TRBJ1-3; D remains ambiguous. CDR1 LGHNT and CDR2 FRNRAP come from the germline V gene. The CDR3 is made up of 11 amino acids. The V and J ends lost 5 bases and 6 bases respectively, with 5 bases between them. The CDR3 DNA follows: TGTGCTAGTGGTCCCGTAAACACCATATATTTT. It yields the protein CASGPVNTIYF.

The table lists this clonotype with many counts. The CDR3 sequence: CASSLRGRDQPQHF. In DNA, the CDR3 is TGCGCCAGCAGTCTGCGAGGCAGGGATCAGCCCCAGCATTTT. The chain couples TRBV10-2 to TRBJ1-5; maybe TRBD1 (5 bases). This CDR3 region has 14 residues. Germline assignment: CDR1 WSHSY and CDR2 SAAADI. Trimming cost V 5 bases and J 5 bases, with 13 bases left between them.

The CDR3, as DNA: TGCGCCAGCAGCTTACGAGACGCGTACCCCTACGAGCAGTACTTC. This sequence encodes CASSLRDAYPYEQYF. The V call is TRBV5-1, the J call TRBJ2-7; no definite D call. The CDR3 totals 15 residues. V was shortened by 2 bases and J by 2 bases, with 14 bases between the two germline ends. In germline, CDR1 is SGHRS, CDR2 YFSETQ.

This clonotype was seen a few times. The chain uses TRBV5-6 and TRBJ2-1; D is ambiguous. Per the germline V gene, CDR1 is SGHDT and CDR2 is YYEEEE. V was trimmed by 0 bases and J by 9 bases, leaving 10 bases between them. The CDR3 loop spans 13 amino acids. CDR3 region: CASSLVRVSEQFF. The CDR3 DNA sequence: TGTGCCAGCAGCTTGGTAAGGGTCAGTGAGCAGTTCTTC.

This clonotype was seen ten or more times. V gene TRBV29-1 combines with J gene TRBJ1-3, with D tentatively TRBD1 (5 bases). The CDR3 runs 14 residues. From germline, CDR1 is SQVTM and CDR2 ANQGSEA. Deletions cut 4 bases from V and 1 base from J, with 11 bases between. The CDR3 DNA reads as TGCAGCGTTGTAGACGGGGCTTCTGGAAACACCATATATTTT. Translating gives CSVVDGASGNTIYF.

This clonotype was observed a handful of times. The chain couples TRBV3-1 to TRBJ2-5; 7 nucleotides agree with TRBD2. CDR3 length equals 17 residues. Germline V CDR1 and CDR2: LGHDT, YNNKEL (reference sequence). V lost 3 bases and J lost 4; bases outside the gene matches: 14. DNA of the CDR3: TGTGCCAGCAGCCACCAGGGTCTAGCGGTGTACCGAGAGACCCAGTACTTC. It is translated as CASSHQGLAVYRETQYF.

This clonotype was seen ten or more times. The CDR3: CSARLDRRDTEAFF. The CDR3 DNA reads TGCAGTGCTAGACTTGACAGGCGGGACACTGAAGCTTTCTTT. The chain uses TRBV20-1 and TRBJ1-1, with D possibly matching TRBD1 (6 bases). Trimming took off 2 bases at V and 3 bases at J, with 13 bases between the two ends. Looked up from germline, CDR1 is DFQATT and CDR2 is SNEGSKA (reference sequence). The CDR3 runs to 14 residues.

This clonotype was found many times. The rearrangement uses TRBV5-6 and TRBJ1-2; 7 nucleotides match TRBD1. This CDR3 is built from 17 residues. Germline V gene sequence: CDR1 SGHDT, CDR2 YYEEEE. The J segment lost 4 bases and the V segment lost 7 bases, leaving 19 bases of the junction unmatched. This CDR3 is CASAPTGEIPLVYGYTF. The CDR3 coding sequence is TGTGCCAGCGCGCCCACAGGGGAGATACCGCTGGTCTATGGCTACACCTTC.

A note on this clonotype: Its ends do not fully match the called genes, so a read error is possible. J is TRBJ2-1 and V is TRBV4-2; 12 nucleotides match TRBD2. The CDR3 spans 17 residues. From germline, CDR1 is LGHNA and CDR2 YNFKEQ. The DNA of the CDR3 is TGTGCCATCAGCCAAGGGAGGGGACTAGCGGGTTCCAATGAGCAGTTCTTC. The encoded protein is CAISQGRGLAGSNEQFF.